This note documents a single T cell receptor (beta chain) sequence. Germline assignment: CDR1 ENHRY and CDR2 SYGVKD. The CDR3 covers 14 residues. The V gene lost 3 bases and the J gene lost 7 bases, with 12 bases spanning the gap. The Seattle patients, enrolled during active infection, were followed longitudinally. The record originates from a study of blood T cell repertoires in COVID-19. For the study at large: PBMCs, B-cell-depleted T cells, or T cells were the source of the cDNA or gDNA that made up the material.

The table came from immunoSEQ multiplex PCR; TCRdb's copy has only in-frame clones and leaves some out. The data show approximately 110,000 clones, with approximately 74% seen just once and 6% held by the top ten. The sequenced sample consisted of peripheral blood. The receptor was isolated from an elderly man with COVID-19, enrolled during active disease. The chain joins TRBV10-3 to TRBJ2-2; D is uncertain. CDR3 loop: CAISDPLLGGELFF. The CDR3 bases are TGTGCCATCAGTGACCCCTTACTTGGCGGGGAGCTGTTTTTT.